One sample yielded the 7 T cell receptor beta chains listed below, sequenced in a study of STAT5B mutations in CD4+ large granular lymphocyte leukemia. Repertoires were generated with immunoSEQ multiplex PCR, while TCRdb's copy carries only in-frame clones and drops some. The table lists roughly 41,000 clones, 70% to 80% of them singletons. The sequencing sample was made of CD4+ T cells from blood buffy coats. Every receptor here comes from a human donor in good health.

The V gene is TRBV30, the J gene TRBJ2-1, with D unclear. V was clipped by 4 bases and J by 7 bases, with 11 bases between them. This CDR3 region has 12 residues. Germline values: CDR1 GTSNPN, CDR2 SVGIG (reference sequence). CDR3 sequence reads: CAWNLAWNEQFF. DNA for the CDR3: TGTGCCTGGAATTTAGCTTGGAATGAGCAGTTCTTC.

The rearrangement links TRBV27 to TRBJ1-4, with 9 positions matching TRBD1. This CDR3 has 15 amino acids. Looked up from germline, CDR1 is MNHEY and CDR2 is SMNVEV (reference sequence). The junction had 7 bases not matched to a gene; V was cut back by 5 bases and J by 6 bases. The CDR3 protein is CASSLMTGGDEKLFF. In DNA form, the CDR3 reads TGTGCCAGCAGTCTAATGACAGGGGGGGATGAAAAACTGTTTTTT.

The chain joins TRBV27 to TRBJ1-2; possible D gene TRBD1, 6 bases. This CDR3 has 14 amino acids. V lost 5 bases and J 2 bases, leaving 12 bases between the germline ends. Germline lookup yields CDR1 MNHEY and CDR2 SMNVEV (reference sequence). The CDR3 sequence is CASSRQGQNYGYTF. Written as DNA, the CDR3 is TGTGCCAGCAGTAGACAAGGACAGAACTATGGCTACACCTTC.

This clone was seen a handful of times. The chain is built from TRBV7-9 and TRBJ2-7, with a possible D match to TRBD2 (6 bases). V was cut by 3 bases and J by 1 base, with 10 bases left in between. The germline gives CDR1 SEHNR, CDR2 FQNEAQ (reference sequence). The CDR3 consists of 14 residues. The CDR3 sequence: CASSFRERSYEQYF. For the CDR3, the DNA is TGTGCCAGCAGCTTCCGGGAGAGGTCCTACGAGCAGTACTTC.

V usage is TRBV7-2 and J usage is TRBJ1-3; unclear D gene. Germline V CDR1 and CDR2: SGHTA, FQGNSA. V was cut by 2 bases and J by 1 base, with 9 bases left in between. The CDR3 loop spans 15 amino acids. This chain's CDR3 is CASSLLWGSGNTIYF. DNA for the CDR3: TGTGCCAGCAGCTTACTATGGGGATCTGGAAACACCATATATTTT.

The rearrangement joins TRBV5-6 to TRBJ2-7; a weak D match, TRBD2 (7 bases). The V gene lost 0 bases and the J gene lost 2 bases, with 12 bases spanning the gap. The CDR3 consists of 15 residues. Looked up from germline, CDR1 is SGHDT and CDR2 is YYEEEE. The CDR3 bases are TGTGCCAGCAGCTTGGAAGGGGGGGAAGCCTACGAGCAGTACTTC. Its translation: CASSLEGGEAYEQYF.

This chain joins TRBV19 and TRBJ2-2; 14 positions match TRBD2. V lost 10 bases and J lost 2; bases outside the gene matches: 18. Germline CDR1 is LNHDA and CDR2 is SQIVND (reference sequence). The CDR3 has 20 residues. The CDR3 coding sequence is TGTGCCACACGGACGCCCGGCGGACTAGCGGGAGGTTTTAACACCGGGGAGCTGTTTTTT. Protein sequence: CATRTPGGLAGGFNTGELFF.